This T cell receptor beta chain originates from a study of shared clonotypes between healthy human individuals. The wider study: Aged 18 to 49, the donors were a couple of women and a few men.

TCRdb's copy holds only in-frame clones and misses some; the assay was immunoSEQ multiplex PCR. The table has around 1,900,000 clones, just under 95% seen once. About this clone itself: The sample contains more than one DNA sequence encoding this CDR3.

Unmatched junction bases numbered 6, after V lost 4 bases and J lost 3 bases. The germline CDR1 and CDR2 sequences are SEHNR and FQNEAQ (reference sequence). This CDR3 contains 15 residues. Naive CD8 populations comprised CD45RO-negative cells positively selected for CCR7, excluding terminally differentiated effector memory CD45RA+ cells. The donors were all Caucasian adults (living in Nashville, Tennessee). This sequence originates from a man between 18 and 35 years old in good health. Some clones in this sample may be carry-over from other donors' samples. Sequencing used naive CD8+ T cells from PBMCs. The chain combines TRBV7-9 with TRBJ1-1, with TRBD1 matching 9 bases. The CDR3 is CASSSNRGRDTEAFF. The DNA for the CDR3 is TGTGCCAGCAGCTCAAACAGGGGGCGGGACACTGAAGCTTTCTTT.